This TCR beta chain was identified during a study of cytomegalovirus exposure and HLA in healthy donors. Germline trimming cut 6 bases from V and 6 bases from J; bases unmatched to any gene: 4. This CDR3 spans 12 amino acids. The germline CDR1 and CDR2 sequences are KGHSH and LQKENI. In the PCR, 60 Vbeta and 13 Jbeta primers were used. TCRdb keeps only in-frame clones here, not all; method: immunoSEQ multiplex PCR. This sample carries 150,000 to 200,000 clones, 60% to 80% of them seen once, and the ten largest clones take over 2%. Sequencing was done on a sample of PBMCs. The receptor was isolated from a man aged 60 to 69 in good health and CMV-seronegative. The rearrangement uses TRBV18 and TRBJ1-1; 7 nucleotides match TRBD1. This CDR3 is CASSRQGSEAFF. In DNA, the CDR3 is TGTGCCAGCTCGCGACAGGGCTCTGAAGCTTTCTTT.